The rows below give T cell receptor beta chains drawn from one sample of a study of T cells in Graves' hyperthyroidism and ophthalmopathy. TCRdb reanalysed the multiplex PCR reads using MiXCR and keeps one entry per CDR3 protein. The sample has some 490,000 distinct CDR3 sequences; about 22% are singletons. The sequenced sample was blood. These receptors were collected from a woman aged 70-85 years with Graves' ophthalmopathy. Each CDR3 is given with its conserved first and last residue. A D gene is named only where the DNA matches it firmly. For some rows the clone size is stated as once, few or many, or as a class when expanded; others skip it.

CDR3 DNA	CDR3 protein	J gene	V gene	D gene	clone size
TGTGCCAGCAGTGAACCCCCCGGATCTAGCGGTCGCTCCTACAATGAGCAGTTCTTC	CASSEPPGSSGRSYNEQFF	TRBJ2-1	TRBV25-1	TRBD2	NA
TGTGCCTATGCCGGGGGAAACACTGAAGCTTTCTTT	CAYAGGNTEAFF	TRBJ1-1	TRBV30	NA	NA
TGCAGTGCTAGTCGCCTGGGCTACGAGCAGTACTTC	CSASRLGYEQYF	TRBJ2-7	TRBV20-1	NA	few
TGTGCCAGCAGTGAATGGGGAAAGAACACTGAAGCTTTCTTT	CASSEWGKNTEAFF	TRBJ1-1	TRBV2	NA	many
TGCAGTGCTAGTGTTGGGACATACTCCTACGAGCAGTACTTC	CSASVGTYSYEQYF	TRBJ2-7	TRBV20-1	NA	NA
TGCAGTGCTCCCCCATTAGGGAAATACGGAAACACCATATATTTT	CSAPPLGKYGNTIYF	TRBJ1-3	TRBV20-1	NA	NA
TGTGCCAGCAGTCCCACTTCGGGGCGGAACACTGAAGCTTTCTTT	CASSPTSGRNTEAFF	TRBJ1-1	TRBV28	NA	few
TGTGCCAGCAGTGAGACTAGCGGGAGAGTCTACGAGCAGTACTTC	CASSETSGRVYEQYF	TRBJ2-7	TRBV6-1	TRBD2	few
TGTGCCAGCAGTTTTGCGTATAGCTCTGGGGCCAACGTCCTGACTTTC	CASSFAYSSGANVLTF	TRBJ2-6	TRBV28	NA	NA
TGTGCCAGCAGGACAGGGGGCTATTCACCCCTCCACTTT	CASRTGGYSPLHF	TRBJ1-6	TRBV28	TRBD1	many